This record covers a single T cell receptor (beta chain). Its target is unknown. CDR1 is LNHDA and CDR2 is SQIVND in the germline V gene (reference sequence). There are 17 residues in the CDR3. J was trimmed by 4 bases and V by 3 bases; bases with no gene match: 12. This specimen comes from a study of immune cell composition in non-small cell lung cancer. General study results and limits: It was not proven that tumour-reactive clones equal dominant tumour-associated clones.

Data came from immunoSEQ multiplex PCR; TCRdb stores just in-frame clones and leaves some out. The sample includes about 11,000 clones, roughly 60% of them seen just once. This sequence joins TRBV19 and TRBJ2-3; TRBD2 agrees at 8 bases. Sample: lung tumor tissue. This TCR was recovered from a human donor with non-small cell lung cancer. CDR3 sequence (DNA): TGTGCCAGTAGTATTCGGAGCGGGAGTTCGCGCGCAGATACGCAGTATTTT. Translated, it gives CASSIRSGSSRADTQYF.